The table lists the clone carrying this TCR beta chain with a few counts. The sample is drawn from a study of neoadjuvant anti-PD-1 for oral cavity cancer. TCRdb's table, derived via immunoSEQ multiplex PCR, lists solely in-frame clones and lacks some. The table includes more than 5,000 clones, roughly three fifths detected once. The sample consisted of tumor tissue, taken before nivolumab (anti-PD-1) treatment. The clonotype originates from a person aged 40 to 85 with oral cavity squamous cell carcinoma.

CDR3 in amino acids: CASSLHGANSPLHF. The CDR3 coding sequence is TGTGCCAGCAGTCTTCATGGGGCTAATTCACCCCTCCACTTT. The gene calls are TRBV6-5 and TRBJ1-6, with a possible D match to TRBD1 (5 bases). Germline V lookup: CDR1 MNHEY, CDR2 SVGAGI. Trimming left V 5 bases short and J 6 bases short, with 11 bases between. The CDR3 is 14 amino acids.